This TCR beta chain is drawn from a study of beta chain features in type 1 diabetes. The study reverse transcribed the entire isolated RNA, so it sequenced expressed TCRB transcripts. Sequencing was performed with immunoSEQ multiplex PCR; in TCRdb, only in-frame clones are kept and a portion is missing. The data show a few hundred thousand clones, less than 15% seen once. Researchers reported sorting CD4+ naive, central memory, regulatory and stem cell-like memory cells via CD45RO/CCR7/CD25/CD127/CD95/CD27. This clone occurred a few times. Trimming cost V 3 bases and J 4 bases; bases outside gene matches: 4. Germline V gene sequence: CDR1 MNHEY, CDR2 SMNVEV (reference sequence). The CDR3 loop spans 14 amino acids.

The clonotype was recovered from a woman aged 18-35 years in good health. Input material: naive CD4+ T cells from blood. The chain links TRBV27 to TRBJ2-3; 7 nucleotides align to TRBD2. DNA for the CDR3: TGTGCCAGCAGTTTGGGACTATCCTCAGATACGCAGTATTTT. As protein: CASSLGLSSDTQYF.